This T cell receptor beta chain emerged from a study of cytomegalovirus exposure and HLA in healthy donors. Findings and limits, study-wide: No immune exposure information besides CMV serostatus was available. A further, later analysis showed that HLA-associated TCR beta chains (compared with equally common others) were more clonally expanded.

While unrecorded immune exposures were likely, the donors were nominally healthy when sampled. Germline V gives CDR1 ENHRY, CDR2 SYGVKD. The CDR3 extends over 15 amino acids. Trimming at V came to 2 bases and at J to 3 bases, leaving 5 bases not matched to a gene. As regards this clone: No antigen is known for it.

In the PCR, 60 Vbeta and 13 Jbeta primers were used. Clones were sequenced by immunoSEQ multiplex PCR, and TCRdb holds only the in-frame ones, with some missing. The sample holds more than 100,000 clones, 75% to 85% seen once. The TCR comes from a woman aged 40 to 50 in good health and CMV-seronegative. The sequenced sample was PBMCs. The chain carries TRBV10-3 and TRBJ2-3; the match to TRBD2 covers 7 bases. CDR3 amino acids: CAISESGGGTDTQYF. The CDR3 region has the DNA TGTGCCATCAGTGAGAGTGGGGGGGGGACAGATACGCAGTATTTT.